The 13 T cell receptor beta chains in this list originate from one sample, sequenced in a study of OX40 agonist ivuxolimab in advanced cancers. Receptor libraries were prepared by the immunoSEQ multiplex PCR assay. The table comes from immuneACCESS by way of TCRdb, which keeps in-frame sequences with V and J called. Part of the clones is missing from these tables; in studies checked, under half for an unresolved V gene and the rest for unknown reasons. The sample records roughly 60,000 clones, about 81% of which are singletons. 2% to 2.5% of the sample belongs to the ten largest clones. The sequenced sample was CD4+ or CD8+ T cells sorted from blood, obtained in a trial of the OX40 agonist ivuxolimab. These receptors all come from an adult with an advanced solid tumor such as melanoma, head and neck, liver or kidney cancer.

This chain connects TRBV6-1 to TRBJ2-5, with D perhaps matching TRBD1 or TRBD2 (5 bases each). Germline CDR1 reads MNHNS; CDR2 reads SASEGT. There are 12 residues in the CDR3. V lost 10 bases and J 0 bases, leaving 9 bases between the germline ends. CDR3 loop: CAIEGYQETQYF. The CDR3 DNA is TGTGCCATTGAGGGGTACCAAGAGACCCAGTACTTC.

This rearrangement joins TRBV15 to TRBJ2-3, with a possible D match to TRBD2 (6 bases). The CDR3 is 16 amino acids. From germline, CDR1 is LNHNV and CDR2 YYDKDF (reference sequence). Trimming removed 1 base from V and 1 base from J, with 12 bases in between. The CDR3 is CATSRVTPGGTDTQYF. CDR3 nucleotides: TGTGCCACCAGCAGAGTAACCCCGGGGGGCACAGATACGCAGTATTTT. Using reference TRBV15 and TRBJ2-3 for the parts outside the CDR3, the full variable domain is DAMVIQNPRYQVTQFGKPVTLSCSQTLNHNVMYWYQQKSSQAPKLLFHYYDKDFNNEADTPDNFQSRRPNTSFCFLDIRSPGLGDTAMYLCATSRVTPGGTDTQYFGPGTRLTVL.

The CDR3 reads CASSARQGGNEQFF. CDR3 DNA: TGTGCCAGTAGTGCCCGACAGGGAGGCAATGAGCAGTTCTTC. The V gene is TRBV19, the J gene TRBJ2-1; TRBD1 might be the D (7 bases). Germline V gene sequence: CDR1 LNHDA, CDR2 SQIVND (reference sequence). Deletions cut 5 bases from V and 6 bases from J, with 14 bases between. CDR3 size: 14 residues.

The genes are TRBV6-5 and TRBJ2-5; 8 positions match TRBD2. This CDR3 region has 16 residues. V shed 2 bases, J shed 4 bases, and the junction held 9 bases outside the gene matches. Germline CDR1 is MNHEY and CDR2 is SVGAGI. The DNA of the CDR3 is TGTGCCAGCAGTTACAAGTCCATACGGGGGGGAGAGACCCAGTACTTC. This translates into CASSYKSIRGGETQYF.

J is TRBJ1-5 and V is TRBV6-5; 12 bases line up with TRBD1. Looked up from germline, CDR1 is MNHEY and CDR2 is SVGAGI. The CDR3 spans 15 residues. V gave up 5 bases and J gave up 5 bases; unmatched junction bases: 4. The CDR3 spells CASSPGTGGYQPQHF. CDR3 coding DNA: TGTGCCAGCAGTCCCGGGACAGGGGGCTATCAGCCCCAGCATTTT.

The chain uses TRBV30 and TRBJ2-1, with 13 bases lining up with TRBD2. The CDR3 covers 17 residues. The germline V gene has CDR1 GTSNPN and CDR2 SVGIG (reference sequence). The junction had 7 bases not matched to a gene; V was cut back by 3 bases and J by 2 bases. CDR3 sequence: CAWRAGTSGAAYNEQFF. CDR3 DNA sequence: TGTGCCTGGAGAGCCGGGACTAGCGGGGCCGCCTACAATGAGCAGTTCTTC.

J is TRBJ2-2 and V is TRBV5-4, with D unresolved. Germline CDR1 reads SGHNT; CDR2 reads YYREEE (reference sequence). The CDR3 contains 13 residues. Between the trimmed V and J ends, which lost 0 bases and 5 bases, there was a span of 5 bases. CDR3 protein: CASSLVDTGELFF. The CDR3 DNA reads TGTGCCAGCAGCTTGGTGGATACCGGGGAGCTGTTTTTT.

V is TRBV19 and J is TRBJ2-7, with TRBD1 matching 8 bases. CDR3 length: 14 residues. CDR1 is LNHDA, CDR2 SQIVND, per germline (reference sequence). With V trimmed by 6 bases and J by 3 bases, 7 bases remained unmatched. CDR3 region: CASRRQGNHYEQYF. The CDR3 DNA sequence: TGTGCCAGTAGGCGACAGGGGAATCACTACGAGCAGTACTTC.

The rearrangement links TRBV7-8 to TRBJ1-1; D ambiguous. CDR3 size: 15 residues. Trimming left V 4 bases short and J 4 bases short, with 16 bases between. CDR1 is SGHVS, CDR2 FQNEAQ, per germline. CDR3 bases: TGTGCCAGCAGCTCCGAGCTCTTAGGGAGCACTGAAGCTTTCTTT. Protein product: CASSSELLGSTEAFF.

This sequence joins TRBV11-2 and TRBJ1-1; D is uncertain. Germline values: CDR1 SGHAT, CDR2 FQNNGV. CDR3 length: 15 amino acids. V lost 2 bases, J lost 5 bases, and 15 bases lay in between. The CDR3 DNA follows: TGTGCCAGCAGCTTATCGCTATCGGGGAATACTGAAGCTTTCTTT. Its translation: CASSLSLSGNTEAFF.

The chain carries TRBV2 and TRBJ2-3; no clear D gene. V dropped 4 bases and J dropped 0 bases, with 17 bases sitting between them. The CDR3 loop spans 17 amino acids. From germline, CDR1 is SNHLY and CDR2 FYNNEI. The CDR3 protein is CASSALSKASSTDTQYF. The CDR3 DNA follows: TGTGCCAGCAGTGCGTTGTCCAAAGCTTCTAGCACAGATACGCAGTATTTT.

The chain carries TRBV9 and TRBJ2-3; 7 bases agree with TRBD1. V trimming: 2 bases; J trimming: 4 bases; junction bases outside the gene matches: 7. Germline V gene sequence: CDR1 SGDLS, CDR2 YYNGEE. The CDR3 covers 15 residues. This CDR3 is CASSVENRGSDTQYF. Written as DNA, the CDR3 is TGTGCCAGCAGCGTGGAGAACAGGGGCTCAGATACGCAGTATTTT.

This chain connects TRBV27 to TRBJ2-7; no reliable D call. Germline values: CDR1 MNHEY, CDR2 SMNVEV (reference sequence). The germline V and J ends were trimmed by 7 bases and 1 base, with 8 bases remaining between them. The CDR3 is 12 residues long. The CDR3 reads CASTSSSYEQYF. Written as DNA, the CDR3 is TGTGCCAGCACCTCGTCTTCCTACGAGCAGTACTTC.